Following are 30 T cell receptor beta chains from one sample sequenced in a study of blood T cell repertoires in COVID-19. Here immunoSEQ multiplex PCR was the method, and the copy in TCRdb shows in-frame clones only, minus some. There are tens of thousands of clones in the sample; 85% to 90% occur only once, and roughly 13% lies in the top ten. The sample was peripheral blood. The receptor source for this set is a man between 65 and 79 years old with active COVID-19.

The CDR3 DNA reads as TGTGCCACGCTCTTCGCGGCGAACACTGAAGCTTTCTTT. Encoded protein: CATLFAANTEAFF. The chain is built from TRBV2 and TRBJ1-1; D gene unclear. The V end was cut by 10 bases, the J end by 1 base, with 13 bases between. The CDR3 spans 13 residues. CDR1 and CDR2 from the germline V gene are SNHLY and FYNNEI.

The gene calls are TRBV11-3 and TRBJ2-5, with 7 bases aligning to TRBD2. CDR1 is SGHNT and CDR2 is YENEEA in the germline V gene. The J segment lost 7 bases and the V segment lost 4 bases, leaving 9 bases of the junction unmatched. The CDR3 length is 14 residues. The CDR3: CASSSGPTGGTQYF. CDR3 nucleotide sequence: TGTGCCAGCAGCTCGGGACCGACGGGGGGGACCCAGTACTTC.

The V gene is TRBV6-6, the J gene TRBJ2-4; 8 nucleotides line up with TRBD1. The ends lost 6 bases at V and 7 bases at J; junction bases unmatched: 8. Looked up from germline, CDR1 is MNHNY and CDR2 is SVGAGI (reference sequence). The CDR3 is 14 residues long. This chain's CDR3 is CASRSGTGGNIQYF. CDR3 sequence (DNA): TGTGCCAGCAGGTCCGGGACAGGAGGGAACATTCAGTACTTC.

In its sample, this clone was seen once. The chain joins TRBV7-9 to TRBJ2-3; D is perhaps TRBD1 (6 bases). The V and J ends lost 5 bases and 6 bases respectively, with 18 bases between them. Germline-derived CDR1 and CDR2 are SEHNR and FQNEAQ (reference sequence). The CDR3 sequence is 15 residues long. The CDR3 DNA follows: TGTGCCAGCAGCGACCAAACAGGGCTAAGGGATACGCAGTATTTT. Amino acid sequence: CASSDQTGLRDTQYF.

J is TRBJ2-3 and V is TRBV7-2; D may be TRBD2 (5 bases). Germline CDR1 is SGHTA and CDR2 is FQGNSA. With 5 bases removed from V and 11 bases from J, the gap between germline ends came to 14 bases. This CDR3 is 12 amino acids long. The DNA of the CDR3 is TGTGCCAGCAGCCCGCGGACTCCCATGCAGTATTTT. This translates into CASSPRTPMQYF.

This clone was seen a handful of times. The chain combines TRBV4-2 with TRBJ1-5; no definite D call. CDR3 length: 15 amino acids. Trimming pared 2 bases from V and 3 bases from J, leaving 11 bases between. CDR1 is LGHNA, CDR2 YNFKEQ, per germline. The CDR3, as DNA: TGTGCCAGCAGCCAATCCGAGCAGGCCAATCAGCCCCAGCATTTT. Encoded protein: CASSQSEQANQPQHF.

CDR3 loop: CASSRDRVGYGYTF. DNA of the CDR3: TGTGCCAGCAGCCGGGACAGGGTAGGCTATGGCTACACCTTC. The chain links TRBV27 to TRBJ1-2, with TRBD1 identical over 9 bases. V shed 6 bases, J shed 4 bases, and the junction held 6 bases outside the gene matches. Germline V CDR1 and CDR2: MNHEY, SMNVEV (reference sequence). This CDR3 region has 14 residues.

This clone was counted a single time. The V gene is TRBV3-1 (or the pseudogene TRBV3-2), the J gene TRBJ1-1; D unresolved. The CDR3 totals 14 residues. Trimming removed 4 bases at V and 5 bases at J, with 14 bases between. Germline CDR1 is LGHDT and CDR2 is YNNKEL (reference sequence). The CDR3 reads CASSRVGGETEAFF. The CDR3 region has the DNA TGTGCCAGCAGCCGGGTAGGAGGAGAAACTGAAGCTTTCTTT.

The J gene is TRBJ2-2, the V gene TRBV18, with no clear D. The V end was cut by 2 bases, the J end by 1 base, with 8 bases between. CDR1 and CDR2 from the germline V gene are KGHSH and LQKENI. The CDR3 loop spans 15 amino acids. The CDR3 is CASSPDTLNTGELFF. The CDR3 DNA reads TGTGCCAGCTCACCAGACACTCTGAACACCGGGGAGCTGTTTTTT. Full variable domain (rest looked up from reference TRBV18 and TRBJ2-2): NAGVMQNPRHLVRRRGQEARLRCSPMKGHSHVYWYRQLPEEGLKFMVYLQKENIIDESGMPKERFSAEFPKEGPSILRIQQVVRGDSAAYFCASSPDTLNTGELFFGEGSRLTVL.

The DNA for the CDR3 is TGTGCCAGCACCCGCGGGGGGACAGGGGGCGCGGGGGAGACCCAGTACTTC. This sequence encodes CASTRGGTGGAGETQYF. The rearrangement links TRBV5-6 to TRBJ2-5, with 12 bases identical to TRBD1. V shed 6 bases, J shed 5 bases, and the junction held 14 bases outside the gene matches. The germline V gene encodes CDR1 SGHDT and CDR2 YYEEEE. CDR3 length: 17 residues. Based on the CDR3 plus reference TRBV5-6 and TRBJ2-5, the full variable domain is DAGVTQSPTHLIKTRGQQVTLRCSPKSGHDTVSWYQQALGQGPQFIFQYYEEEERQRGNFPDRFSGHQFPNYSSELNVNALLLGDSALYLCASTRGGTGGAGETQYFGPGTRLLVL.

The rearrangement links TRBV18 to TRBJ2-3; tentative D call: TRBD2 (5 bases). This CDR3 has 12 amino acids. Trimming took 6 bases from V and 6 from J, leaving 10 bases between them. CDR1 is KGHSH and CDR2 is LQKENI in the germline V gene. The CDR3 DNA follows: TGTGCCAGCTCTCCATCGGGGGATACGCAGTATTTT. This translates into CASSPSGDTQYF. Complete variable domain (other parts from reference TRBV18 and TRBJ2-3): NAGVMQNPRHLVRRRGQEARLRCSPMKGHSHVYWYRQLPEEGLKFMVYLQKENIIDESGMPKERFSAEFPKEGPSILRIQQVVRGDSAAYFCASSPSGDTQYFGPGTRLTVL.

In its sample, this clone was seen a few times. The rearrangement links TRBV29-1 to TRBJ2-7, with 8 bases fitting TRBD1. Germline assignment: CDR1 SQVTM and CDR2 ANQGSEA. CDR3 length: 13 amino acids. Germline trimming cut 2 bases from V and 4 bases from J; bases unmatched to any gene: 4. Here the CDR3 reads CSVESDRGYEQYF. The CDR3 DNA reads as TGCAGCGTTGAAAGTGACAGGGGATACGAGCAGTACTTC.

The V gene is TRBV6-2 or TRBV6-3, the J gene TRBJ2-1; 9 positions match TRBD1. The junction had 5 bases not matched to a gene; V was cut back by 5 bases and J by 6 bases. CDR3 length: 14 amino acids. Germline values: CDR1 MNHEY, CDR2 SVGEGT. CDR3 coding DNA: TGTGCCAGCAGTCAGACAGGGGGGCGCAATGAGCAGTTCTTC. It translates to CASSQTGGRNEQFF.

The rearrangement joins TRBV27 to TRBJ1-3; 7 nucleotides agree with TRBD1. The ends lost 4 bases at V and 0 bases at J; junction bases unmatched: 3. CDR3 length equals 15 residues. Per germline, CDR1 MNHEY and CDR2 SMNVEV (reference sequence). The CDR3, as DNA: TGTGCCAGCAGTTCGGACAGGCGCTCTGGAAACACCATATATTTT. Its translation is CASSSDRRSGNTIYF.

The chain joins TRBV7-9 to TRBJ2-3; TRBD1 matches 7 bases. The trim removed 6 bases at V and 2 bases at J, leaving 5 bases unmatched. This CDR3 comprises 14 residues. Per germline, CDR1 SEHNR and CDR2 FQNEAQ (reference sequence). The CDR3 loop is CASRETGPTDTQYF. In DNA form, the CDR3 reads TGTGCCAGCAGAGAGACAGGGCCCACAGATACGCAGTATTTT. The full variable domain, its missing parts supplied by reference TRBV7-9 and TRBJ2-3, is DTGVSQNPRHKITKRGQNVTFRCDPISEHNRLYWYRQTLGQGPEFLTYFQNEAQLEKSRLLSDRFSAERPKGSFSTLEIQRTEQGDSAMYLCASRETGPTDTQYFGPGTRLTVL.

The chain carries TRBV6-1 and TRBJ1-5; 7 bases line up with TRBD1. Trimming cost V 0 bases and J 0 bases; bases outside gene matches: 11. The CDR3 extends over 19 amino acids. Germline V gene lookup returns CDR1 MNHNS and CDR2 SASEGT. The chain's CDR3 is CASSEASPGTVYSNQPQHF. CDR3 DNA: TGTGCCAGCAGTGAAGCCTCACCCGGGACAGTCTATAGCAATCAGCCCCAGCATTTT.

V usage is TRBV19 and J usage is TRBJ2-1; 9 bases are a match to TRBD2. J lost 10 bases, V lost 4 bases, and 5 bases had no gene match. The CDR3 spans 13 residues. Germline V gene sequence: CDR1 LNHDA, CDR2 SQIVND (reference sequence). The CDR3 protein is CASSSGRAGEQFF. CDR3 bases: TGTGCCAGTAGTAGCGGGAGGGCCGGCGAGCAGTTCTTC.

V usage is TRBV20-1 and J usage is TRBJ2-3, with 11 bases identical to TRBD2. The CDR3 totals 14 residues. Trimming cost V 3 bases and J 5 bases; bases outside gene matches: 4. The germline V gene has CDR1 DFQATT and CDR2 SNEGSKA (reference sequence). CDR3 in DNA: TGCAGTGCTAGTATGACTAGCGGGATAGATACGCAGTATTTT. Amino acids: CSASMTSGIDTQYF.

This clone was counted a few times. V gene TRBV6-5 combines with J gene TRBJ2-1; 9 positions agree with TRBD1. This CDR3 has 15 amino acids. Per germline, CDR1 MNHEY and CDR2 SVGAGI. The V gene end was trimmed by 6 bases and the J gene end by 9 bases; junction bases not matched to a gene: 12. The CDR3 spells CASSPRGQGSVEQFF. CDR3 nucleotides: TGTGCCAGCAGCCCCCGAGGACAGGGGTCGGTTGAGCAGTTCTTC.

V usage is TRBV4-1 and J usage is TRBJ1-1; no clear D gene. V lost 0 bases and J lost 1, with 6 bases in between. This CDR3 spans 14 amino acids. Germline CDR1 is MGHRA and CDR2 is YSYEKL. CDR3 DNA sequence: TGCGCCAGCAGCCAAGATGAGGGGAACACTGAAGCTTTCTTT. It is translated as CASSQDEGNTEAFF.

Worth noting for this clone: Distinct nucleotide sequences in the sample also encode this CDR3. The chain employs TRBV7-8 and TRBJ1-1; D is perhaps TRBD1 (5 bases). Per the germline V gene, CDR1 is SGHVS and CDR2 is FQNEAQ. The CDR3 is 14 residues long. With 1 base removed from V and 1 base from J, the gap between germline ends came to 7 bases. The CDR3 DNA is TGTGCCAGCAGCTTAGGTCAGGGGAACACTGAAGCTTTCTTT. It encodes CASSLGQGNTEAFF.

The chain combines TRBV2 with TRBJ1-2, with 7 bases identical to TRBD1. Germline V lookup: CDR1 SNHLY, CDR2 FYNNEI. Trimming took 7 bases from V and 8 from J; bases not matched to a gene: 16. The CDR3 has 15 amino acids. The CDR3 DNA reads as TGTGCCAGCACCCAAACCCCGGGACAGCTTATGGGCTACACCTTC. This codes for CASTQTPGQLMGYTF.

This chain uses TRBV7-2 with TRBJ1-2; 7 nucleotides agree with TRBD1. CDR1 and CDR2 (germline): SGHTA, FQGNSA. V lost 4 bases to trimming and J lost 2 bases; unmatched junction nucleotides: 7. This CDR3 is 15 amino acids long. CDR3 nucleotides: TGTGCCAGCAGCTCCTACGCACAGGGGAACTATGGCTACACCTTC. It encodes CASSSYAQGNYGYTF.

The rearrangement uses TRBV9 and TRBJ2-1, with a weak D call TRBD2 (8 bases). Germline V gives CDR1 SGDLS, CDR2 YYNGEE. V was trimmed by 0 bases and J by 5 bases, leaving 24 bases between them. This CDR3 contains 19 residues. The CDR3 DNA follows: TGTGCCAGCAGCGTAGCCCCCACTAATATCGGGAGGGGGCACAATGAGCAGTTCTTC. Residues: CASSVAPTNIGRGHNEQFF.

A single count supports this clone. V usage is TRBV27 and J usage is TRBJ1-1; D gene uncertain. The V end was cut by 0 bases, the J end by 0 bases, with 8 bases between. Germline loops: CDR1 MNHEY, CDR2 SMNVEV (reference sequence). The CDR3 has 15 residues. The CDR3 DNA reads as TGTGCCAGCAGTTTATCCGCAGGCGTGAACACTGAAGCTTTCTTT. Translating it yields CASSLSAGVNTEAFF.

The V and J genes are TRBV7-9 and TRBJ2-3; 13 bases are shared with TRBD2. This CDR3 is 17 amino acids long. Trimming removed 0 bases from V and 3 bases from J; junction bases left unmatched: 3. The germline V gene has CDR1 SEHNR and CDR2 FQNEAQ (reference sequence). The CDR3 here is CASSLAGTSGMTDTQYF. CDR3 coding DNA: TGTGCCAGCAGCTTAGCCGGGACTAGCGGGATGACAGATACGCAGTATTTT.

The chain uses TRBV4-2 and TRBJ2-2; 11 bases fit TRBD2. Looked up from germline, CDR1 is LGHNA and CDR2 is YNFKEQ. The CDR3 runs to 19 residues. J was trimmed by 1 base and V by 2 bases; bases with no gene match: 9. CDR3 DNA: TGTGCCAGCAGCCAATTCCTCCCCGGGACTAGCGGGAACACCGGGGAGCTGTTTTTT. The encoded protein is CASSQFLPGTSGNTGELFF.

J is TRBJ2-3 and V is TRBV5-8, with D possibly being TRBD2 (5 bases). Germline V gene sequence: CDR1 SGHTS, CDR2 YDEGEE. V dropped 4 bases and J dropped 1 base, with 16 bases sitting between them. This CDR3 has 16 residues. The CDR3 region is CASSPGGGWGTDTQYF. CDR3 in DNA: TGTGCCAGCAGCCCCGGAGGCGGGTGGGGCACAGATACGCAGTATTTT.

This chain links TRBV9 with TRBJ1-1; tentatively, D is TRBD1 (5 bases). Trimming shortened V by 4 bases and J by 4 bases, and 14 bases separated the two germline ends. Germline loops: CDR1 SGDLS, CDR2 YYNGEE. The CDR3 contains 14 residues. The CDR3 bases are TGTGCCAGCAGCCCTCCGTCAGGGCGCACTGAAGCTTTCTTT. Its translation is CASSPPSGRTEAFF.

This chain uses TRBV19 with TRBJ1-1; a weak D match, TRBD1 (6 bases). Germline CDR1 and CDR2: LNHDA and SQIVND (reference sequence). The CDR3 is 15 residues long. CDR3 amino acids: CPSAGGVPPNTEAFF. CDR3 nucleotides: TGTCCCTCGGCGGGGGGCGTCCCCCCAAACACTGAAGCTTTCTTT.